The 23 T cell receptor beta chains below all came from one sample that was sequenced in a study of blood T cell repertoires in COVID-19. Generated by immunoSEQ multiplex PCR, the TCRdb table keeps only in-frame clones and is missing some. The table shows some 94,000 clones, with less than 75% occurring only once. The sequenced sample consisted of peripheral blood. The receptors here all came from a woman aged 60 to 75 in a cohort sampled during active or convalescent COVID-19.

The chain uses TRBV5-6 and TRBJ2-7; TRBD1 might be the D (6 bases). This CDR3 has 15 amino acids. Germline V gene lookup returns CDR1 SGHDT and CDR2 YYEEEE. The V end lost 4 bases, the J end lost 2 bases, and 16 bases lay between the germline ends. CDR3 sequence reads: CASSLESDRAYEQYF. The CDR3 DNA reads TGTGCCAGCAGCCTAGAATCGGACAGAGCCTACGAGCAGTACTTC.

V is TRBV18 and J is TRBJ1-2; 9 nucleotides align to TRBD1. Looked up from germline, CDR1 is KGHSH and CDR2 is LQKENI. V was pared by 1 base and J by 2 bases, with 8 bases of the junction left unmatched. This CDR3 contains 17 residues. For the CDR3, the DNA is TGTGCCAGCTCACCACGGCTTCAGGGACAGGGCAACTATGGCTACACCTTC. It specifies CASSPRLQGQGNYGYTF.

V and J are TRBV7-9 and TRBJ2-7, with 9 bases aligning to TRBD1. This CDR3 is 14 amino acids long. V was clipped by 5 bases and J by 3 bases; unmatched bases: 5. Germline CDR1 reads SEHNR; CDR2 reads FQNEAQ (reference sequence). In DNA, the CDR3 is TGTGCCAGCAGCCTTTGGACAGGGGACTACGAGCAGTACTTC. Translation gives CASSLWTGDYEQYF.

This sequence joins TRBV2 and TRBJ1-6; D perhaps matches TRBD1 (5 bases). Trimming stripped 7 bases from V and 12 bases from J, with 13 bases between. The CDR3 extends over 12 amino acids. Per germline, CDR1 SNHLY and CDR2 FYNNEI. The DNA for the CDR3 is TGTGCCAGCATTGTGGGGCCCCGACCCCTCCACTTT. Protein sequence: CASIVGPRPLHF.

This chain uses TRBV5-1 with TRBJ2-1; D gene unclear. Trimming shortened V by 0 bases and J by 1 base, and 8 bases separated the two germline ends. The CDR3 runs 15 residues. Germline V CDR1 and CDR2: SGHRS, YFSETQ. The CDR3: CASSLGPQSYNEQFF. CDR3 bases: TGCGCCAGCAGCTTGGGCCCCCAGTCCTACAATGAGCAGTTCTTC.

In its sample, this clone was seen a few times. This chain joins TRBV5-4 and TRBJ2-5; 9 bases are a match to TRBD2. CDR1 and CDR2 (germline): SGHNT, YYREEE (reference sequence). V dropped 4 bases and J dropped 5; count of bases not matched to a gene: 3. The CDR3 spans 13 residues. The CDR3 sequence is CASSTGLAETQYF. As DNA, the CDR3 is TGTGCCAGCAGCACCGGACTAGCGGAGACCCAGTACTTC.

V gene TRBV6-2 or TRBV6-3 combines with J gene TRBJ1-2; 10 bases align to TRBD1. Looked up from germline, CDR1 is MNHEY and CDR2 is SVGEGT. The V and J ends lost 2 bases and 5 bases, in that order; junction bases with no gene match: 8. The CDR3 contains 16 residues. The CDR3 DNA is TGTGCCAGCAGTTACCCGAGCGGACAGGGGGAGTATGGCTACACCTTC. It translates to CASSYPSGQGEYGYTF.

For the CDR3, the DNA is TGTGCCAGCAGTTCTTCTAGCGGGGGGGCCGCCGGGGAGCTGTTTTTT. Protein: CASSSSSGGAAGELFF. The genes are TRBV2 and TRBJ2-2; 12 bases fit TRBD2. This CDR3 is 16 amino acids long. V lost 5 bases and J lost 6; bases outside the gene matches: 7. Germline CDR1 and CDR2: SNHLY and FYNNEI.

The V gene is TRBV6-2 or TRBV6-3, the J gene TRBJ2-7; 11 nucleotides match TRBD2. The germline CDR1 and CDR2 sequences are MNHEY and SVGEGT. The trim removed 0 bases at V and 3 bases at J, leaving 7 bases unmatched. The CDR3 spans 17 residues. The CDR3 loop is CASSYSQLAGDIYEQYF. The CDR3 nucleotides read TGTGCCAGCAGTTACTCTCAACTAGCGGGGGACATCTACGAGCAGTACTTC.

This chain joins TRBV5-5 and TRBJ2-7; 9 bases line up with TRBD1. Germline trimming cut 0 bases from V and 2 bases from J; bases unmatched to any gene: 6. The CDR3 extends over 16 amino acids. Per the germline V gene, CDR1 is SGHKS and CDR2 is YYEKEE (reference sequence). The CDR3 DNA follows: TGTGCCAGCAGCTTGGGCTCCGGGACAGGGACCTACGAGCAGTACTTC. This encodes CASSLGSGTGTYEQYF.

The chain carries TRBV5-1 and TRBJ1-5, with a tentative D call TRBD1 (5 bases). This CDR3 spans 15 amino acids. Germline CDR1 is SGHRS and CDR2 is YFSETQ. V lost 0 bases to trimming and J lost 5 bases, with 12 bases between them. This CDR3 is CASSLGVGGDQPQHF. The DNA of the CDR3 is TGCGCCAGCAGCTTGGGTGTGGGGGGGGATCAGCCCCAGCATTTT.

The CDR3 coding sequence is TGTGCCAGCAGTTACAGGGGGGGTACCGAGCAGTACTTC. Its protein is CASSYRGGTEQYF. The chain is built from TRBV6-5 and TRBJ2-7; TRBD2 might be the D (7 bases). Looked up from germline, CDR1 is MNHEY and CDR2 is SVGAGI. The CDR3 has 13 residues. V lost 2 bases, J lost 6 bases, and 11 bases lay in between.

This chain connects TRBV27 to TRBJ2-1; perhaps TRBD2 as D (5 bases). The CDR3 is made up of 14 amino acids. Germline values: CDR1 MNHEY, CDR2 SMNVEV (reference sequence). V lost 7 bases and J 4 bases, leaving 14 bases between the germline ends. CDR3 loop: CASTPTGFYNEQFF. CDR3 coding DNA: TGTGCCAGCACCCCCACGGGGTTTTACAATGAGCAGTTCTTC.

The CDR3 region is CASSQDAGAAVAKNIQYF. DNA for the CDR3: TGTGCCAGCAGCCAAGATGCGGGGGCGGCAGTAGCCAAAAACATTCAGTACTTC. The chain uses TRBV14 and TRBJ2-4, with D perhaps matching TRBD2 (7 bases). Per germline, CDR1 SGHDN and CDR2 FVKESK. CDR3 length: 18 residues. Deletions cut 0 bases from V and 0 bases from J, with 15 bases between.

For the CDR3, the DNA is TGTGCCAGCAGCCATCTATTCGCCTCTGGAAACACCATATATTTT. Amino acid sequence: CASSHLFASGNTIYF. The chain carries TRBV3-1 (or the pseudogene TRBV3-2) and TRBJ1-3; no clear D. Germline-derived CDR1 and CDR2 are LGHDT and YNNKEL (reference sequence). V was cut by 3 bases and J by 0 bases, with 9 bases left in between. The CDR3 is 15 residues long.

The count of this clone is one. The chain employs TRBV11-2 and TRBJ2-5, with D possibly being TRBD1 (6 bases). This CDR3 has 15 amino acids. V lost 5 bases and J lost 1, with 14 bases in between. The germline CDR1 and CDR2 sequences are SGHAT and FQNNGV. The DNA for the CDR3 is TGTGCCAGCAGCCTGAGGACAGTCAGCCAAGAGACCCAGTACTTC. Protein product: CASSLRTVSQETQYF.

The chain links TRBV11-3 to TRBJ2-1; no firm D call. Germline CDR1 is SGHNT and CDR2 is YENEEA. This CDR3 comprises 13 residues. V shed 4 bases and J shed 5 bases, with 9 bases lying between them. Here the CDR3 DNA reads TGTGCCAGCAGCTCCGACACACACAATGAGCAGTTCTTC. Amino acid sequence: CASSSDTHNEQFF.

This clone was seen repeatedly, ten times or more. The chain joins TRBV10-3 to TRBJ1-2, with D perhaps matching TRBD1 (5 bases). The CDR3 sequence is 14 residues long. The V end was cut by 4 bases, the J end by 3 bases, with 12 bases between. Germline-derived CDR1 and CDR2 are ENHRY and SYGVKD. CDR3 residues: CAISGLGGDYGYTF. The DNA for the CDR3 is TGTGCCATCAGTGGGCTCGGGGGGGACTATGGCTACACCTTC.

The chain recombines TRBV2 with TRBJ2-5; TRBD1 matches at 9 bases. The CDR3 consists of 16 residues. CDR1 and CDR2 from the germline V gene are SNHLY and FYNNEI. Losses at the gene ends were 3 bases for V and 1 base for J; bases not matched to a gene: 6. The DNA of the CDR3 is TGTGCCAGCAGTGATGCGAGGACAGGGGTCCAAGAGACCCAGTACTTC. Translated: CASSDARTGVQETQYF.

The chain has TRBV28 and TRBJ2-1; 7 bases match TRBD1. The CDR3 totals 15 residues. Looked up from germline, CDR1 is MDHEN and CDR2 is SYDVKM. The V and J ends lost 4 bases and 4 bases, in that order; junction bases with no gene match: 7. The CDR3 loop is CASSSPGQLYNEQFF. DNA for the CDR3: TGTGCCAGCAGTTCACCGGGACAGCTTTACAATGAGCAGTTCTTC.

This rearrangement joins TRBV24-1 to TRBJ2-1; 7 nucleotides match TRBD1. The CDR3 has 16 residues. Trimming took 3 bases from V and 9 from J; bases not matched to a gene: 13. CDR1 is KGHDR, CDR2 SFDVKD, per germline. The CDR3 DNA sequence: TGTGCCACCAGTGATGCGGTCGGCAGGGGGACGGGTGAGCAGTTCTTC. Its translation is CATSDAVGRGTGEQFF.

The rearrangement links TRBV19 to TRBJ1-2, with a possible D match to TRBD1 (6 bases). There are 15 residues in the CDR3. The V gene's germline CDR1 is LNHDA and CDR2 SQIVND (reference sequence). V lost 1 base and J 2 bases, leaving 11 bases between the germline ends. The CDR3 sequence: CASSIGGQPNYGYTF. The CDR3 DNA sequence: TGTGCCAGTAGTATAGGGGGGCAGCCCAACTATGGCTACACCTTC. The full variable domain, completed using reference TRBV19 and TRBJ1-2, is DGGITQSPKYLFRKEGQNVTLSCEQNLNHDAMYWYRQDPGQGLRLIYYSQIVNDFQKGDIAEGYSVSREKKESFPLTVTSAQKNPTAFYLCASSIGGQPNYGYTFGSGTRLTVV.

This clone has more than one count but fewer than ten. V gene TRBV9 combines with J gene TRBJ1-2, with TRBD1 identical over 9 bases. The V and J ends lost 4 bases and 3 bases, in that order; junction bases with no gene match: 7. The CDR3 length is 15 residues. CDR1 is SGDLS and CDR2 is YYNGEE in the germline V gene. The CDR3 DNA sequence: TGTGCCAGCAGCACCAGACAGGGGGACGACTATGGCTACACCTTC. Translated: CASSTRQGDDYGYTF.